Listed here are 24 T cell receptor beta chains from one sample, sequenced in a study of blood T cell repertoires in COVID-19. Repertoires were generated with immunoSEQ multiplex PCR, while TCRdb's copy carries only in-frame clones and drops some. This sample yields tens of thousands of clones, of which roughly 78% are seen a single time; about 19% belongs to the top ten. Sequencing was done on a sample of peripheral blood. Source of these receptors: a woman of 80 years or more with acute or convalescent COVID-19.

V and J are TRBV11-2 and TRBJ2-7; the match to TRBD2 covers 11 bases. Germline CDR1 SGHAT, CDR2 FQNNGV. V lost 3 bases to trimming and J lost 4 bases; unmatched junction nucleotides: 2. This CDR3 comprises 14 residues. In DNA, the CDR3 is TGTGCCAGCAGCTTTACTAGCGGGAGTTACGAGCAGTACTTC. Translating it yields CASSFTSGSYEQYF.

The chain recombines TRBV5-1 with TRBJ2-3; tentatively, D is TRBD2 (5 bases). The V gene lost 0 bases and the J gene lost 4 bases, with 12 bases spanning the gap. Germline V gene lookup returns CDR1 SGHRS and CDR2 YFSETQ. The CDR3 runs to 15 residues. The CDR3 nucleotides are TGCGCCAGCAGCTTGGGGGCTCCCGGGGCAGATACGCAGTATTTT. This codes for CASSLGAPGADTQYF.

The rearrangement links TRBV5-4 to TRBJ2-2; 8 bases agree with TRBD1. The length of the CDR3 is 17 residues. The V segment lost 3 bases and the J segment 7 bases; nucleotides outside the gene matches: 14. Germline CDR1 reads SGHNT; CDR2 reads YYREEE (reference sequence). Here the CDR3 reads CASSSPGQGPSGGELFF. The DNA of the CDR3 is TGTGCCAGCAGCTCCCCTGGACAGGGCCCTTCGGGCGGGGAGCTGTTTTTT. The full variable domain, its missing parts supplied by reference TRBV5-4 and TRBJ2-2, is ETGVTQSPTHLIKTRGQQVTLRCSSQSGHNTVSWYQQALGQGPQFIFQYYREEENGRGNFPPRFSGLQFPNYSSELNVNALELDDSALYLCASSSPGQGPSGGELFFGEGSRLTVL.

In DNA form, the CDR3 reads TGTGCCAGCAGCTCGCCCTCGGGACAGGCAAACTATGGCTACACCTTC. The encoded protein is CASSSPSGQANYGYTF. This chain connects TRBV5-4 to TRBJ1-2; 8 nucleotides match TRBD1. Germline CDR1 reads SGHNT; CDR2 reads YYREEE (reference sequence). V lost 3 bases to trimming and J lost 2 bases; unmatched junction nucleotides: 9. The CDR3 has 16 residues.

About this clone itself: Other DNA sequences in this specimen translate into the identical CDR3. The chain couples TRBV7-9 to TRBJ1-2; D unresolved. V lost 1 base, J lost 2 bases, and 5 bases lay in between. Germline CDR1 SEHNR, CDR2 FQNEAQ (reference sequence). CDR3 length equals 13 residues. The CDR3 sequence: CASSLGQNYGYTF. CDR3 in DNA: TGTGCCAGCAGCTTAGGGCAGAACTATGGCTACACCTTC.

The chain has TRBV5-4 and TRBJ2-7; no clear D. Trimming removed 4 bases at V and 7 bases at J, with 9 bases between. Germline assignment: CDR1 SGHNT and CDR2 YYREEE (reference sequence). CDR3 length equals 11 residues. The CDR3 protein is CASSRVGEQYF. The CDR3 DNA is TGTGCCAGCAGCCGGGTTGGGGAGCAGTACTTC.

This chain uses TRBV11-2 with TRBJ2-5; 13 bases align to TRBD2. The CDR3 is 17 amino acids. V trimming: 5 bases; J trimming: 3 bases; junction bases outside the gene matches: 9. The germline V gene encodes CDR1 SGHAT and CDR2 FQNNGV. CDR3 sequence: CASSAVPGLAGKETQYF. CDR3 coding DNA: TGTGCCAGCAGCGCAGTACCGGGACTAGCGGGAAAAGAGACCCAGTACTTC. Filled out from reference TRBV11-2 and TRBJ2-5, the complete variable domain reads EAGVAQSPRYKIIEKRQSVAFWCNPISGHATLYWYQQILGQGPKLLIQFQNNGVVDDSQLPKDRFSAERLKGVDSTLKIQPAKLEDSAVYLCASSAVPGLAGKETQYFGPGTRLLVL.

V and J are TRBV7-2 and TRBJ1-1, with TRBD1 identical over 10 bases. The germline V gene has CDR1 SGHTA and CDR2 FQGNSA. Losses at the gene ends were 6 bases for V and 6 bases for J; bases not matched to a gene: 16. This CDR3 has 17 residues. The CDR3 DNA reads TGTGCCAGCAGTTCGGGACAGGGGCGGTGGTGGGGCGCTGAAGCTTTCTTT. It specifies CASSSGQGRWWGAEAFF.

The chain uses TRBV11-2 and TRBJ2-7; 9 bases fit TRBD2. The CDR3 consists of 15 residues. V lost 5 bases, J lost 5 bases, and 10 bases stayed unmatched. Germline CDR1 reads SGHAT; CDR2 reads FQNNGV. CDR3 in DNA: TGTGCCAGCAGCCCTACCCTAGCGGGGAGCCACGAGCAGTACTTC. It encodes CASSPTLAGSHEQYF.

The rearrangement uses TRBV18 and TRBJ1-3; D not certain. The germline V gene encodes CDR1 KGHSH and CDR2 LQKENI. V lost 2 bases and J lost 0, with 8 bases in between. The CDR3 sequence is 15 residues long. CDR3 in DNA: TGTGCCAGCTCACCATCGTTGAGCTCTGGAAACACCATATATTTT. It translates to CASSPSLSSGNTIYF.

This chain's CDR3 is CAISESRDRTAGNTIYF. The CDR3 DNA sequence: TGTGCCATCAGTGAGTCAAGGGACAGGACCGCTGGAAACACCATATATTTT. V gene TRBV10-3 combines with J gene TRBJ1-3; TRBD1 matches 8 bases. CDR1 is ENHRY and CDR2 is SYGVKD in the germline V gene. V shed 0 bases and J 2 bases; nucleotides not matched to a gene: 6. The CDR3 extends over 17 amino acids.

The rearrangement links TRBV18 to TRBJ2-5; 11 positions match TRBD2. The V gene's germline CDR1 is KGHSH and CDR2 LQKENI. J was trimmed by 5 bases and V by 2 bases; bases with no gene match: 4. The CDR3 sequence is 15 residues long. The CDR3 loop is CASSPALAGGETQYF. The CDR3 DNA sequence: TGTGCCAGCTCACCAGCTCTAGCGGGAGGCGAGACCCAGTACTTC. The whole variable domain, remainder taken from reference TRBV18 and TRBJ2-5, is NAGVMQNPRHLVRRRGQEARLRCSPMKGHSHVYWYRQLPEEGLKFMVYLQKENIIDESGMPKERFSAEFPKEGPSILRIQQVVRGDSAAYFCASSPALAGGETQYFGPGTRLLVL.

This chain uses TRBV18 with TRBJ1-2, with D perhaps TRBD1 (6 bases). Trimming stripped 3 bases from V and 6 bases from J, with 14 bases between. The CDR3 runs 14 residues. Germline assignment: CDR1 KGHSH and CDR2 LQKENI. The CDR3 protein is CASSPTTGPDGYTF. The CDR3 bases are TGTGCCAGCTCACCCACGACAGGCCCAGATGGCTACACCTTC.

CDR3 sequence: CASSQGRTSSGINTEAFF. CDR3 DNA: TGCGCCAGCAGCCAAGGGCGGACAAGCTCAGGGATAAACACTGAAGCTTTCTTT. The chain recombines TRBV4-1 with TRBJ1-1, with D possibly being TRBD1 (5 bases). The ends were cut back, 1 base at V and 2 bases at J, with 20 bases in the middle. The CDR3 is 18 residues long. The germline V gene encodes CDR1 MGHRA and CDR2 YSYEKL.

The chain uses TRBV5-1 and TRBJ2-3; TRBD2 matches 15 bases. This CDR3 has 16 amino acids. The ends lost 4 bases at V and 4 bases at J; junction bases unmatched: 4. Germline CDR1 SGHRS, CDR2 YFSETQ. CDR3 in DNA: TGCGCCAGCAGCATAGGACTAGCGGGAGGGTCAGATACGCAGTATTTT. Translated, it gives CASSIGLAGGSDTQYF.

J is TRBJ1-2 and V is TRBV2, with 7 nucleotides matching TRBD1. The CDR3 runs to 14 residues. J lost 2 bases, V lost 6 bases, and 6 bases had no gene match. CDR1 is SNHLY and CDR2 is FYNNEI in the germline V gene. The CDR3 nucleotides are TGTGCCAGCAGAGTACAGGGGATGAACTATGGCTACACCTTC. Protein: CASRVQGMNYGYTF.

This clone was recorded a few times. As DNA, the CDR3 is TGTGCCAGCAGCCTCCAGGGGGCCTCTAACTATGGCTACACCTTC. This sequence encodes CASSLQGASNYGYTF. The V and J genes are TRBV4-2 and TRBJ1-2, with 8 bases fitting TRBD1. The CDR3 extends over 15 amino acids. After removal of 4 bases from V and 0 bases from J, the junction contained 4 bases not matched to a gene. Per germline, CDR1 LGHNA and CDR2 YNFKEQ.

V and J are TRBV6-5 and TRBJ2-7, with TRBD2 as a possible D gene (5 bases). Germline CDR1 MNHEY, CDR2 SVGAGI. The CDR3 consists of 13 residues. Trimming shortened V by 6 bases and J by 2 bases, and 11 bases separated the two germline ends. CDR3 nucleotide sequence: TGTGCCAGCAGGGGCGGGCCAACCTACGAGCAGTACTTC. Translating gives CASRGGPTYEQYF.

The genes are TRBV14 and TRBJ2-1, with 9 positions matching TRBD2. This CDR3 is built from 15 residues. Germline loops: CDR1 SGHDN, CDR2 FVKESK. Germline trimming cut 3 bases from V and 9 bases from J; bases unmatched to any gene: 9. The CDR3 bases are TGTGCCAGCAGCCAGATTAGCGGGAGATCAGCTGAGCAGTTCTTC. Translating it yields CASSQISGRSAEQFF.

V usage is TRBV6-1 and J usage is TRBJ2-7; tentatively, D is TRBD1 (7 bases). The V gene lost 2 bases and the J gene lost 1 base, with 9 bases spanning the gap. CDR3 length: 14 residues. CDR1 MNHNS and CDR2 SASEGT come from the germline V gene. This CDR3 reads CASSEQGGSYEQYF. Here the CDR3 DNA reads TGTGCCAGCAGTGAACAGGGGGGATCCTACGAGCAGTACTTC.

This chain links TRBV6-5 with TRBJ2-3, with D maybe TRBD2 (6 bases). The V gene's germline CDR1 is MNHEY and CDR2 SVGAGI. The CDR3 has 14 amino acids. Trimming cost V 11 bases and J 6 bases, with 21 bases left between them. CDR3 DNA: TGTGCCTCGGGCGGGGAAACGGGTTCGGATACGCAGTATTTT. It specifies CASGGETGSDTQYF.

Written as DNA, the CDR3 is TGTGCCAGTAGTAGGGGACTAAACACTGAAGCTTTCTTT. Encoded protein: CASSRGLNTEAFF. The chain has TRBV19 and TRBJ1-1; tentatively, D is TRBD1 (5 bases). The CDR3 is made up of 13 amino acids. Germline values: CDR1 LNHDA, CDR2 SQIVND (reference sequence). V was trimmed by 4 bases and J by 2 bases, leaving 8 bases between them.

In its sample, this clone was seen a few times. The rearrangement links TRBV25-1 to TRBJ2-7, with TRBD1 identical over 10 bases. Germline lookup yields CDR1 MGHDK and CDR2 SYGVNS. Trimming took 5 bases from V and 2 from J; bases not matched to a gene: 3. The CDR3 sequence is 14 residues long. The chain's CDR3 is CASSYGTGAYEQYF. The CDR3 region has the DNA TGTGCCAGCAGTTACGGGACAGGGGCCTACGAGCAGTACTTC.

This clone was seen only once. The chain joins TRBV19 to TRBJ2-1, with a possible D match to TRBD1 (5 bases). The CDR3 is made up of 15 amino acids. Per germline, CDR1 LNHDA and CDR2 SQIVND (reference sequence). Trimming took 7 bases from V and 5 from J, leaving 18 bases between them. The CDR3 nucleotides read TGTGCCAGTACCCCTCTTAGCCCGGACAACAATGAGCAGTTCTTC. Translation: CASTPLSPDNNEQFF. The full variable domain, its missing parts supplied by reference TRBV19 and TRBJ2-1, is DGGITQSPKYLFRKEGQNVTLSCEQNLNHDAMYWYRQDPGQGLRLIYYSQIVNDFQKGDIAEGYSVSREKKESFPLTVTSAQKNPTAFYLCASTPLSPDNNEQFFGPGTRLTVL.